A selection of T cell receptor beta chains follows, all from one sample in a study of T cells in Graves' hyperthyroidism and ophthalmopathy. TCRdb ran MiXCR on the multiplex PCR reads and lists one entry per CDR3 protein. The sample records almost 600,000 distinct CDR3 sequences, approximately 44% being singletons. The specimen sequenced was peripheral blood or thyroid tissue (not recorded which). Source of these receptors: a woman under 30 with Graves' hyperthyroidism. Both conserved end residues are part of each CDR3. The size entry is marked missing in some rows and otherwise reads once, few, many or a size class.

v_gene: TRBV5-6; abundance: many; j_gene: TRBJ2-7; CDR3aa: CASSTQERDPSEQYF
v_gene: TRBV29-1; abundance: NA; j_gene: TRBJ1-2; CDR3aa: CSVRAGENYGYTF
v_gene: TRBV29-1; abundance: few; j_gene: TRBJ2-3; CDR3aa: CSVPSTDTQYF
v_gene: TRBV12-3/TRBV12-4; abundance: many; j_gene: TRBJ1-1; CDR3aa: CASSFNGHEAFF
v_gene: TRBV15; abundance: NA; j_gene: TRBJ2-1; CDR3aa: CATRPRPSGSYNEQFF
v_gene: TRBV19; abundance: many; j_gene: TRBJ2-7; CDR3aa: CASSTPRDSLTYEQYF
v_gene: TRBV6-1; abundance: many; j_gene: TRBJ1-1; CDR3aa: CASSSQGDLAEAFF
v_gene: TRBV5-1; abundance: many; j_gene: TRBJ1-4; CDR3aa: CASSFRGVNEKLFF
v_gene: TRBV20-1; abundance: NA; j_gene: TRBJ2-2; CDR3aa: CSVQSIREHTGELFF
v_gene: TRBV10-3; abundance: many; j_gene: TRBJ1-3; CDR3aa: CAISDGRTIYF
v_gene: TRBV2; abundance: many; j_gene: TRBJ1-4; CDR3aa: CASTPLDGEGEKLFF
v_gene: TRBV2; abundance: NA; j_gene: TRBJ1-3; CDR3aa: CASSEGSSGNTIYF
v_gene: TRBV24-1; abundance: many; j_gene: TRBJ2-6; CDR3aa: CATSDRRDSSGANVLTF
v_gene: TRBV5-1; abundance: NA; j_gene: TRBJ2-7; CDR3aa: CASSGAGQGAYEQYF
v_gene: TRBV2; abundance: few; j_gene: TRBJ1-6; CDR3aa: CASRNQGGSPLHF
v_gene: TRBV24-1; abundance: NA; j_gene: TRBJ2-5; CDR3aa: CATGTSGIGRETQYF
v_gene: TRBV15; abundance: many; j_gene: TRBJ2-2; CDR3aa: CATSPSRGEGTGELFF
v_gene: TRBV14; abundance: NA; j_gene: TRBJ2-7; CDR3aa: CASSQVQEVYEQYF